The text below deals with one TCR beta chain. The antigen is not known. This sample is drawn from a study of T cell repertoires in cytomegalovirus infection. Across the study: Used in the study were CMV epitopes, some recently identified and HLA-C-restricted, others well-studied and HLA-B-restricted.

TCRdb processed the reads anew with MiXCR; each CDR3 protein has one entry. Of about 770,000 distinct CDR3 sequences listed, about 27% are singletons. The length of the CDR3 is 15 residues. Deletions cut 8 bases from V and 4 bases from J, with 18 bases between. Germline CDR1 MNHNY, CDR2 SVGAGI (reference sequence). The sequencing here drew on cultured CD8+ T cells from PBMCs, taken from culture after CMV antigen stimulation. The chain recombines TRBV6-6 with TRBJ1-3, with a tentative D call TRBD1 (6 bases). This receptor was taken from a human donor in good health (CMV status not recorded). Some clones in this sample may be carry-over from other donors' samples. The CDR3 region has the DNA TGTGCCAGCTGCCCCGGGGGCCTAGGAGGAAACACCATATATTTT. This translates into CASCPGGLGGNTIYF.